The 6 T cell receptor beta chains below were found in one sample sequenced in a study of T cell clonotyping in hematopoietic cell transplantation. Indicated time point: recipient sample about 28 days before transplant, after cytoreduction. This table comes from immunoSEQ multiplex PCR, and its TCRdb copy is limited to in-frame clones, with some not included. This sample carries about 9,000 clones, roughly nine tenths of them seen once, and the ten largest clones take around 26%. Sequenced here: peripheral blood mononuclear cells, sampled before stem cell transplant. These receptors were collected from a woman between 55 and 75 years old with acute myeloid leukemia. Some clones in this sample may be carry-over from other donors' samples.

The gene calls are TRBV7-8 and TRBJ1-4; no firm D call. This CDR3 contains 17 residues. Trimming stripped 4 bases from V and 8 bases from J, with 23 bases between. CDR1 SGHVS and CDR2 FQNEAQ come from the germline V gene. The CDR3: CASSSLHPLGRREKLFF. CDR3 DNA sequence: TGTGCCAGCAGCTCCCTCCATCCCCTCGGCAGGCGGGAAAAACTGTTTTTT.

This clone appeared once. This chain joins TRBV6-1 and TRBJ2-1; 10 bases fit TRBD1. The CDR3 totals 15 residues. V shed 2 bases, J shed 6 bases, and the junction held 4 bases outside the gene matches. The germline V gene has CDR1 MNHNS and CDR2 SASEGT. CDR3 coding DNA: TGTGCCAGCAGTGAACCGGGACAGGGGACCAATGAGCAGTTCTTC. Amino acids: CASSEPGQGTNEQFF.

The gene calls are TRBV11-1 and TRBJ1-2; D possibly corresponds to TRBD1 (5 bases). Per germline, CDR1 SGHAT and CDR2 FQDESV (reference sequence). CDR3 length: 15 residues. V was shortened by 0 bases and J by 3 bases, with 11 bases between the two germline ends. CDR3 sequence: CASSLAGTKDYGYTF. The CDR3 DNA sequence: TGTGCCAGCAGCTTAGCCGGGACGAAGGACTATGGCTACACCTTC.

The chain couples TRBV9 to TRBJ2-5; TRBD1 might be the D (6 bases). The germline CDR1 and CDR2 sequences are SGDLS and YYNGEE. Trimming shortened V by 4 bases and J by 5 bases, and 6 bases separated the two germline ends. This CDR3 contains 11 residues. DNA of the CDR3: TGTGCCAGCAGCCAGGGGGAGACCCAGTACTTC. Translated: CASSQGETQYF.

The rearrangement joins TRBV30 to TRBJ2-7, with D uncertain. The germline gives CDR1 GTSNPN, CDR2 SVGIG (reference sequence). V was trimmed by 0 bases and J by 4 bases, leaving 10 bases between them. This CDR3 has 13 amino acids. CDR3: CAWSVLVGYEQYF. CDR3 nucleotides: TGTGCCTGGAGTGTACTTGTGGGTTACGAGCAGTACTTC. The variable domain in full, completed from reference TRBV30 and TRBJ2-7, reads SQTIHQWPATLVQPVGSPLSLECTVEGTSNPNLYWYRQAAGRGLQLLFYSVGIGQISSEVPQNLSASRPQDRQFILSSKKLLLSDSGFYLCAWSVLVGYEQYFGPGTRLTVT.

V is TRBV11-2 and J is TRBJ2-3; 9 positions agree with TRBD2. Losses at the gene ends were 4 bases for V and 0 bases for J; bases not matched to a gene: 8. The CDR3 contains 17 residues. Germline CDR1 SGHAT, CDR2 FQNNGV. This chain's CDR3 is CASSSVSGSSSTDTQYF. In DNA, the CDR3 is TGTGCCAGCAGCTCCGTTAGCGGGAGTAGTAGCACAGATACGCAGTATTTT.